A single sample gave rise to the 20 T cell receptor beta chains below, sequenced in a study of T cell repertoires in cytomegalovirus infection. Using its own MiXCR run on the reads, TCRdb lists one record per CDR3 protein. This table holds over 150,000 distinct CDR3 sequences, approximately 15% found once. Sample: PBMCs. These receptors originate from a human donor in good health (CMV status not recorded). Some clones in this sample may be carry-over from other donors' samples.

This clonotype occurred many times. Here the CDR3 DNA reads TGTGCCAGCAGCAGGACAGCCCCTTCCGAGCAGTACTTC. Translated: CASSRTAPSEQYF. The V and J genes are TRBV6-1 and TRBJ2-7; TRBD1 might be the D (6 bases). CDR1 is MNHNS, CDR2 SASEGT, per germline. The CDR3 totals 13 residues. V lost 6 bases, J lost 6 bases, and 15 bases lay in between.

This clonotype came up a few times. This CDR3 reads CSVEHRDYNEQFF. CDR3 nucleotide sequence: TGCAGCGTCGAGCACAGGGATTACAATGAGCAGTTCTTC. The genes are TRBV29-1 and TRBJ2-1; D may be TRBD1 (6 bases). Trimming shortened V by 6 bases and J by 4 bases, and 13 bases separated the two germline ends. This CDR3 spans 13 amino acids. Germline lookup yields CDR1 SQVTM and CDR2 ANQGSEA.

This clonotype was observed many times. The chain employs TRBV7-6 and TRBJ1-5, with 8 nucleotides matching TRBD1. The CDR3 has 14 amino acids. Losses at the gene ends were 5 bases for V and 3 bases for J; bases not matched to a gene: 3. The germline V gene has CDR1 SGHVS and CDR2 FNYEAQ. The CDR3 nucleotides read TGTGCCAGCAGCCTACAGGGGGTCAATCAGCCCCAGCATTTT. Its translation: CASSLQGVNQPQHF.

The sample holds many counts of this clonotype. V gene TRBV6-1 combines with J gene TRBJ2-1; 12 nucleotides line up with TRBD2. The CDR3 consists of 19 residues. Germline CDR1 is MNHNS and CDR2 is SASEGT. Unmatched junction bases numbered 18, after V lost 7 bases and J lost 5 bases. DNA of the CDR3: TGTGCCAGCACCAGCTCGACTAGCGGGAGATTTACCCCTAACAATGAGCAGTTCTTC. This encodes CASTSSTSGRFTPNNEQFF.

This clonotype came up many times. V gene TRBV7-8 combines with J gene TRBJ2-7; D is unclear. V was shortened by 6 bases and J by 0 bases, with 12 bases between the two germline ends. CDR1 SGHVS and CDR2 FQNEAQ come from the germline V gene. The CDR3 contains 14 residues. Here the CDR3 reads CASSLRHNSYEQYF. CDR3 nucleotides: TGTGCCAGCAGTTTACGACATAACTCCTACGAGCAGTACTTC.

There are a few counts of this clonotype. The genes are TRBV28 and TRBJ1-4; no clear D. V shed 5 bases and J shed 5 bases, with 24 bases lying between them. The CDR3 totals 18 residues. Germline CDR1 is MDHEN and CDR2 is SYDVKM. CDR3: CASSTPGSAFSRNEKLFF. The CDR3 DNA reads TGTGCCAGCAGTACTCCCGGGTCCGCCTTTTCTAGAAATGAAAAACTGTTTTTT.

The chain's CDR3 is CASSLGAGRANEQFF. The DNA for the CDR3 is TGTGCCAGCAGCCTAGGGGCCGGACGGGCGAATGAGCAGTTCTTC. This sequence joins TRBV11-2 and TRBJ2-1; possible D gene TRBD1, 5 bases. Germline values: CDR1 SGHAT, CDR2 FQNNGV. The CDR3 totals 15 residues. Trimming took off 5 bases at V and 7 bases at J, with 18 bases between the two ends.

This clonotype was picked up many times. The chain has TRBV7-9 and TRBJ2-1, with TRBD2 as a possible D gene (5 bases). CDR1 is SEHNR, CDR2 FQNEAQ, per germline (reference sequence). Trimming removed 5 bases at V and 3 bases at J, with 17 bases between. The CDR3 runs to 16 residues. CDR3 sequence reads: CASSQFSVRYYNEQFF. In DNA, the CDR3 is TGTGCCAGCAGCCAATTTAGCGTCAGGTACTACAATGAGCAGTTCTTC.

For the CDR3, the DNA is TGTGCCAGCAGCCCTCAGCCCCGTGCGAACACCGGGGAGCTGTTTTTT. Amino acids: CASSPQPRANTGELFF. This sequence joins TRBV7-3 and TRBJ2-2; unclear D gene. This CDR3 comprises 16 residues. Germline lookup yields CDR1 SGHTA and CDR2 FQGTGA. Deletions cut 5 bases from V and 0 bases from J, with 13 bases between.

The chain couples TRBV14 to TRBJ1-1, with unresolved D. The CDR3 has 14 residues. V shed 3 bases and J shed 5 bases, with 13 bases lying between them. In germline, CDR1 is SGHDN, CDR2 FVKESK. DNA of the CDR3: TGTGCCAGCAGCCACAGATCCAGAACGACTGAAGCTTTCTTT. Translated: CASSHRSRTTEAFF.

The chain combines TRBV3-1 with TRBJ2-7; TRBD2 agrees at 10 bases. V lost 4 bases to trimming and J lost 2 bases; unmatched junction nucleotides: 11. In germline, CDR1 is LGHDT, CDR2 YNNKEL (reference sequence). There are 17 residues in the CDR3. The CDR3 protein is CASSLTSLAGATYEQYF. CDR3 nucleotides: TGTGCCAGCAGCCTCACAAGTCTAGCGGGAGCCACCTACGAGCAGTACTTC.

This clonotype came up a few times. The genes are TRBV6-2 or TRBV6-3 and TRBJ1-1, with 7 positions matching TRBD1. With 0 bases clipped from V and 0 bases from J, the junction kept 4 bases outside the gene matches. Germline assignment: CDR1 MNHEY and CDR2 SVGEGT. The CDR3 is made up of 16 amino acids. The CDR3 spells CASSYSTGTVNTEAFF. The CDR3 DNA is TGTGCCAGCAGTTACTCCACCGGGACAGTGAACACTGAAGCTTTCTTT.

At least ten counts were recorded for this clonotype. V usage is TRBV7-2 and J usage is TRBJ2-2; 13 bases are a match to TRBD2. The junction had 2 bases not matched to a gene; V was cut back by 0 bases and J by 4 bases. This CDR3 contains 17 residues. Germline values: CDR1 SGHTA, CDR2 FQGNSA. The CDR3 DNA is TGTGCCAGCAGCTTAGCACTAGCGGGAGGGAGCACCGGGGAGCTGTTTTTT. Translation gives CASSLALAGGSTGELFF.

The chain links TRBV20-1 to TRBJ2-5; 8 nucleotides match TRBD1. This CDR3 is 11 amino acids long. Germline trimming cut 7 bases from V and 6 bases from J; bases unmatched to any gene: 4. Germline-derived CDR1 and CDR2 are DFQATT and SNEGSKA (reference sequence). CDR3 nucleotide sequence: TGCAGTGTCCGGGACAGGCAGACCCAGTACTTC. This sequence encodes CSVRDRQTQYF.

The sample holds a few counts of this clonotype. The chain has TRBV11-1 and TRBJ1-4; no definite D call. V was clipped by 4 bases and J by 1 base, with 7 bases between them. Germline lookup yields CDR1 SGHAT and CDR2 FQDESV (reference sequence). The CDR3 is 14 residues long. CDR3 protein: CASSSGGTNEKLFF. CDR3 coding DNA: TGTGCCAGCAGCTCAGGAGGAACTAATGAAAAACTGTTTTTT.

With regard to this clonotype: Possible read error: a much larger clone is one base away. This chain uses TRBV6-2 or TRBV6-3 with TRBJ2-3; D is undetermined. V lost 6 bases, J lost 3 bases, and 7 bases lay in between. In germline, CDR1 is MNHEY, CDR2 SVGEGT. The CDR3 extends over 12 amino acids. DNA for the CDR3: TGTGCCAGCAGCTGGGCGACAGATACGCAGTATTTT. As protein: CASSWATDTQYF.

This chain connects TRBV11-2 to TRBJ1-1; D is possibly TRBD1 (5 bases). Germline V gene sequence: CDR1 SGHAT, CDR2 FQNNGV. V was cut by 1 base and J by 1 base, with 13 bases left in between. CDR3 length: 16 residues. Written as DNA, the CDR3 is TGTGCCAGCAGCTTAGCCCGTCATGACAGGAACACTGAAGCTTTCTTT. Its protein is CASSLARHDRNTEAFF. Full variable domain (rest looked up from reference TRBV11-2 and TRBJ1-1): EAGVAQSPRYKIIEKRQSVAFWCNPISGHATLYWYQQILGQGPKLLIQFQNNGVVDDSQLPKDRFSAERLKGVDSTLKIQPAKLEDSAVYLCASSLARHDRNTEAFFGQGTRLTVV.

This clonotype was counted at least ten times. The V gene is TRBV7-2, the J gene TRBJ1-1; D remains unclear. From germline, CDR1 is SGHTA and CDR2 FQGNSA. This CDR3 contains 14 residues. Trimming took off 5 bases at V and 1 base at J, with 11 bases between the two ends. The CDR3 DNA reads as TGTGCCAGCAGCCTAGGGTGGGGGAACACTGAAGCTTTCTTT. Its protein is CASSLGWGNTEAFF.

This clonotype was counted only a few times. This chain links TRBV20-1 with TRBJ2-3; 11 bases fit TRBD2. The J segment lost 1 base and the V segment lost 1 base, leaving 16 bases of the junction unmatched. The CDR3 is 20 residues long. CDR1 is DFQATT and CDR2 is SNEGSKA in the germline V gene (reference sequence). The CDR3 sequence: CSARGSNSGRAPTRTDTQYF. CDR3 nucleotide sequence: TGCAGTGCTAGAGGCTCTAATAGCGGGAGGGCCCCAACTCGCACAGATACGCAGTATTTT.

In this sample, this clonotype turned up many times. V gene TRBV7-2 combines with J gene TRBJ2-6; D ambiguous. The V end was cut by 4 bases, the J end by 0 bases, with 7 bases between. CDR3 size: 15 residues. Germline V gives CDR1 SGHTA, CDR2 FQGNSA. The CDR3 DNA reads TGTGCCAGCAGCTCGGAGACCTCTGGGGCCAACGTCCTGACTTTC. Its protein product is CASSSETSGANVLTF. Supplemented by reference TRBV7-2 and TRBJ2-6, the full variable domain reads GAGVSQSPSNKVTEKGKDVELRCDPISGHTALYWYRQSLGQGLEFLIYFQGNSAPDKSGLPSDRFSAERTGGSVSTLTIQRTQQEDSAVYLCASSSETSGANVLTFGAGSRLTVL.